The subject of this entry is one TCR beta chain. Its specificity is not known. CDR1 is LNHDA and CDR2 is SQIVND in the germline V gene (reference sequence). The CDR3 covers 15 residues. Trimming stripped 5 bases from V and 0 bases from J, with 14 bases between. This sample stems from a study of vaccination and CD4 T cells after COVID-19. Study overall: The convalescents, six males and four females, included two who were Hispanic. General study findings and limits: Convalescent patients showed a median 86.3% of reactive clones that were seen only post-vaccination. Early timepoints after natural infection were not analyzed in these convalescent patients.

Stated treatment: roughly 10-day PBMC culture with coronavirus spike peptide pools or control peptides (ViraFEST assay). Medium was half-exchanged with fresh IL-2 medium on days 3 and 7. Cultured CD4+ T cells had their DNA profiled by the Oncomine TCR Beta short-read assay. TCRdb itself ran the PCR reads through MiXCR, one entry per CDR3 protein. This sample has roughly 12,000 distinct CDR3 sequences, with roughly 60% found just once. This rearrangement joins TRBV19 to TRBJ2-7, with TRBD2 as a possible D gene (6 bases). The specimen sequenced was CD4+ T cells from blood, cultured in vitro. The origin of this receptor is a human donor who had recovered from COVID-19. The CDR3 coding sequence is TGTGCCAGTAGTCTCCGTCGGGGGACCTCCTACGAGCAGTACTTC. It translates to CASSLRRGTSYEQYF.